The 27 T cell receptor beta chains below all came from one sample that was sequenced in a study of cytomegalovirus exposure and HLA in healthy donors (TCRdb year 2017). The library was made by the immunoSEQ multiplex PCR assay. For the multiplex PCR, a mixture combining 60 forward primers for TCR Vbeta segments and 13 reverse primers for TCR Jbeta segments was used. The table was pulled from immuneACCESS by TCRdb, which kept in-frame rearrangements only. Such tables lose some clones; where checked, under half of the loss comes from unresolved V genes, and the rest has no known cause. Counted in this sample were 200,000 to 250,000 clones; 80% to 85% of them appeared once. Jointly, the top ten make up 8% of the sample. The sample comprised PBMCs. These receptor sequences come from an older woman in good health and CMV-seropositive.

This chain links TRBV7-9 with TRBJ1-1; D not certain. Trimming removed 1 base from V and 4 bases from J, with 10 bases in between. The CDR3 spans 14 residues. Germline V CDR1 and CDR2: SEHNR, FQNEAQ (reference sequence). The CDR3 coding sequence is TGTGCCAGCAGCTTAGTTGCCCGGAGCACTGAAGCTTTCTTT. Translated, it gives CASSLVARSTEAFF.

The gene calls are TRBV9 and TRBJ2-3; TRBD1 might be the D (6 bases). The length of the CDR3 is 15 residues. Germline loops: CDR1 SGDLS, CDR2 YYNGEE. V was shortened by 5 bases and J by 4 bases, with 17 bases between the two germline ends. Written as DNA, the CDR3 is TGTGCCAGCAGTCGTCAGGGGTATAGCCCAGATACGCAGTATTTT. This codes for CASSRQGYSPDTQYF.

V usage is TRBV5-4 and J usage is TRBJ2-7, with TRBD2 as a possible D gene (5 bases). The CDR3 runs to 13 residues. CDR1 is SGHNT, CDR2 YYREEE, per germline (reference sequence). The V gene lost 0 bases and the J gene lost 7 bases, with 11 bases spanning the gap. DNA of the CDR3: TGTGCCAGCAGCTTGGTTCTGGGCGGGGAGCAGTACTTC. Translating it yields CASSLVLGGEQYF.

This clone was found a few times. This sequence joins TRBV19 and TRBJ2-5; 10 positions agree with TRBD2. V lost 3 bases to trimming and J lost 2 bases; unmatched junction nucleotides: 6. The CDR3 consists of 16 residues. CDR1 and CDR2 from the germline V gene are LNHDA and SQIVND (reference sequence). CDR3 nucleotides: TGTGCCAGTAGTATTTCGTCTAGCGGGGGTCAAGAGACCCAGTACTTC. Protein: CASSISSSGGQETQYF.

The chain is built from TRBV7-9 and TRBJ2-5; 9 bases agree with TRBD1. The DNA end is a closer match to TRBJ2-7, so the J assignment may be wrong. The CDR3 extends over 14 amino acids. Per the germline V gene, CDR1 is SEHNR and CDR2 is FQNEAQ (reference sequence). As DNA, the CDR3 is TGTGCCAGCAGCCGGACAGGGGTTGACCACGAGCAGTACTTC. Its protein is CASSRTGVDHEQYF.

V usage is TRBV18 and J usage is TRBJ2-3, with a weak D call TRBD2 (6 bases). The CDR3 length is 14 residues. The V end lost 4 bases, the J end lost 10 bases, and 18 bases lay between the germline ends. Germline V gene sequence: CDR1 KGHSH, CDR2 LQKENI. The CDR3 protein is CASSQGLWGVPQYF. CDR3 nucleotide sequence: TGTGCCAGCTCACAGGGACTGTGGGGAGTTCCGCAGTATTTT.

In this sample, this clone turned up a few times. The J gene is TRBJ2-5, the V gene TRBV25-1, with 9 bases matching TRBD1. Germline V lookup: CDR1 MGHDK, CDR2 SYGVNS. With V trimmed by 5 bases and J by 5 bases, 15 bases remained unmatched. The CDR3 extends over 17 amino acids. CDR3 sequence reads: CASSQFPGTGNVETQYF. Written as DNA, the CDR3 is TGTGCCAGCAGTCAGTTTCCCGGGACAGGGAATGTTGAGACCCAGTACTTC.

In this sample, this clone turned up once. The chain combines TRBV5-1 with TRBJ2-6, with a tentative D call TRBD2 (6 bases). V lost 7 bases to trimming and J lost 1 base, with 15 bases between them. Germline CDR1 SGHRS, CDR2 YFSETQ. The CDR3 contains 16 residues. CDR3 in amino acids: CASHPRGVSGANVLTF. The CDR3 region has the DNA TGCGCCAGCCACCCTCGCGGGGTTTCTGGGGCCAACGTCCTGACTTTC.

The chain links TRBV21-1 to TRBJ1-5; TRBD1 was called by the table and not checked on the DNA. TRBV21-1 is reported as a pseudogene. The CDR3 consists of 17 residues. CDR3 sequence (DNA): TGTGCCAGCAGCAAAGGGAGACAGGGTACTAGCAATCAGCCCCAGCATTTT. Its translation: CASSKGRQGTSNQPQHF.

The chain employs TRBV19 and TRBJ2-4, with TRBD1 matching over 7 bases. CDR1 and CDR2 (germline): LNHDA, SQIVND (reference sequence). Trimming cost V 10 bases and J 11 bases; bases outside gene matches: 14. The CDR3 is 13 residues long. The CDR3 region has the DNA TGTGCCACTACAATTCCGGGACAGAAATTTCAGTACTTC. As protein: CATTIPGQKFQYF.

This clone was picked up one time. The gene calls are TRBV10-3 and TRBJ1-4; unclear D gene. The CDR3 runs 12 residues. V lost 0 bases, J lost 10 bases, and 6 bases lay in between. CDR1 and CDR2 from the germline V gene are ENHRY and SYGVKD. CDR3 residues: CAISESSGKLFF. DNA for the CDR3: TGTGCCATCAGTGAGTCGTCAGGAAAACTGTTTTTT.

The chain joins TRBV28 to TRBJ1-1; 11 nucleotides match TRBD1. Trimming at V came to 4 bases and at J to 4 bases, leaving 2 bases not matched to a gene. The CDR3 is made up of 14 amino acids. Per the germline V gene, CDR1 is MDHEN and CDR2 is SYDVKM. This CDR3 is CASSYGTGGTEAFF. The CDR3 DNA follows: TGTGCCAGCAGTTATGGGACAGGGGGCACTGAAGCTTTCTTT.

This rearrangement joins TRBV7-8 to TRBJ2-3, with 9 nucleotides matching TRBD2. The CDR3 has 15 residues. Germline trimming cut 3 bases from V and 0 bases from J; bases unmatched to any gene: 1. Germline lookup yields CDR1 SGHVS and CDR2 FQNEAQ. CDR3 sequence: CASSFSGSSTDTQYF. The CDR3 nucleotides are TGTGCCAGCAGCTTTAGCGGGAGCAGCACAGATACGCAGTATTTT.

The chain uses TRBV19 and TRBJ1-4; D is undetermined. Trimming removed 5 bases at V and 7 bases at J, with 11 bases between. The CDR3 sequence is 13 residues long. The germline V gene has CDR1 LNHDA and CDR2 SQIVND (reference sequence). CDR3 in amino acids: CASSRSGPEKLFF. The CDR3 nucleotides read TGTGCCAGTAGTCGCAGCGGGCCTGAAAAACTGTTTTTT.

The CDR3 is CASSYVPGPLHF. CDR3 nucleotides: TGTGCCAGCAGTTACGTTCCCGGGCCCCTCCACTTT. The chain employs TRBV6-5 and TRBJ1-6; unclear D gene. CDR1 is MNHEY and CDR2 is SVGAGI in the germline V gene. The V gene lost 2 bases and the J gene lost 13 bases, with 9 bases spanning the gap. The CDR3 runs to 12 residues.

This chain joins TRBV28 and TRBJ2-2; D uncertain. Trimming pared 3 bases from V and 0 bases from J, leaving 5 bases between. The CDR3 spans 14 residues. CDR1 MDHEN and CDR2 SYDVKM come from the germline V gene. CDR3 DNA: TGTGCCAGCAGTTTCCGAGCGAACACCGGGGAGCTGTTTTTT. This sequence encodes CASSFRANTGELFF.

V usage is TRBV30 and J usage is TRBJ1-1, with D perhaps TRBD1 (5 bases). Germline V gives CDR1 GTSNPN, CDR2 SVGIG (reference sequence). V lost 8 bases, J lost 5 bases, and 18 bases lay in between. The CDR3 loop spans 13 amino acids. The CDR3 sequence is CAQEGWGRTEAFF. Written as DNA, the CDR3 is TGTGCCCAGGAAGGTTGGGGGAGGACTGAAGCTTTCTTT.

The J gene is TRBJ1-1, the V gene TRBV5-6; 9 nucleotides match TRBD1. The CDR3 consists of 14 residues. Trimming removed 4 bases from V and 5 bases from J; junction bases left unmatched: 6. Germline-derived CDR1 and CDR2 are SGHDT and YYEEEE. CDR3 nucleotides: TGTGCCAGCAGCCTGGGACAGGGTGGGACTGAAGCTTTCTTT. This encodes CASSLGQGGTEAFF.

This clone was seen a single time. The CDR3 sequence: CASTPGGTGGAVGVYGYTF. In DNA form, the CDR3 reads TGTGCCAGTACACCGGGTGGCACAGGGGGCGCGGTTGGCGTCTATGGCTACACCTTC. This chain connects TRBV19 to TRBJ1-2; 9 nucleotides align to TRBD1. The CDR3 runs to 19 residues. Trimming cost V 7 bases and J 4 bases; bases outside gene matches: 22. Germline V CDR1 and CDR2: LNHDA, SQIVND (reference sequence).

The table lists this clone with a few counts. J is TRBJ1-5 and V is TRBV10-2, with D maybe TRBD1 (6 bases). There are 15 residues in the CDR3. Germline V lookup: CDR1 WSHSY, CDR2 SAAADI. Trimming removed 5 bases from V and 1 base from J, with 12 bases in between. The CDR3 DNA reads TGCGCCAGCAGTCAAGAAGGGGGAAGCAATCAGCCCCAGCATTTT. The encoded protein is CASSQEGGSNQPQHF.

The chain employs TRBV7-5 and TRBJ1-1; the table's D call, TRBD1, has no DNA check behind it. TRBV7-5 constitutes a pseudogene. The CDR3 totals 18 residues. The CDR3 DNA follows: TGTGTCAGAAGCTTAGTACAGCTCCCCCCCGAGATGAACACTGAAGCTTTCTTT. This codes for CVRSLVQLPPEMNTEAFF.

J is TRBJ1-2 and V is TRBV29-1; D may be TRBD1 (5 bases). Trimming removed 0 bases at V and 4 bases at J, with 18 bases between. This CDR3 region has 16 residues. Germline loops: CDR1 SQVTM, CDR2 ANQGSEA. The CDR3 protein is CSVEDISREGLYGYTF. In nucleotides, the CDR3 is TGCAGCGTTGAAGATATCTCAAGGGAGGGACTCTATGGCTACACCTTC. The full variable domain, its missing parts supplied by reference TRBV29-1 and TRBJ1-2, is SAVISQKPSRDICQRGTSLTIQCQVDSQVTMMFWYRQQPGQSLTLIATANQGSEATYESGFVIDKFPISRPNLTFSTLTVSNMSPEDSSIYLCSVEDISREGLYGYTFGSGTRLTVV.

The V and J genes are TRBV5-6 and TRBJ2-3, with 9 bases lining up with TRBD2. V trimming: 6 bases; J trimming: 4 bases; junction bases outside the gene matches: 9. The CDR3 extends over 15 amino acids. CDR1 is SGHDT and CDR2 is YYEEEE in the germline V gene. The CDR3: CASTNKGLASDTQYF. The CDR3 coding sequence is TGTGCCAGCACCAACAAGGGACTAGCTTCAGATACGCAGTATTTT.

The rearrangement uses TRBV7-2 and TRBJ2-3; TRBD2 is a possible D gene (5 bases). CDR1 SGHTA and CDR2 FQGNSA come from the germline V gene. This CDR3 has 15 residues. V was shortened by 5 bases and J by 1 base, with 13 bases between the two germline ends. The CDR3 spells CASSKRDWGTDTQYF. CDR3 nucleotide sequence: TGTGCCAGCAGCAAACGGGATTGGGGCACAGATACGCAGTATTTT. Variable domain in full (rest from reference TRBV7-2 and TRBJ2-3): GAGVSQSPSNKVTEKGKDVELRCDPISGHTALYWYRQSLGQGLEFLIYFQGNSAPDKSGLPSDRFSAERTGGSVSTLTIQRTQQEDSAVYLCASSKRDWGTDTQYFGPGTRLTVL.

V and J are TRBV19 and TRBJ2-3, with 8 bases lining up with TRBD1. J lost 0 bases, V lost 4 bases, and 9 bases had no gene match. The CDR3 has 17 amino acids. Germline CDR1 LNHDA, CDR2 SQIVND (reference sequence). In DNA form, the CDR3 reads TGTGCCAGTAGTAATATACGTGGGACAGGTAGCACAGATACGCAGTATTTT. Encoded protein: CASSNIRGTGSTDTQYF.

This chain joins TRBV5-1 and TRBJ2-7, with TRBD1 matching 10 bases. The germline V gene has CDR1 SGHRS and CDR2 YFSETQ. The CDR3 length is 14 residues. The J segment lost 6 bases and the V segment lost 0 bases, leaving 3 bases of the junction unmatched. CDR3 amino acids: CASSLGTGGGEQYF. The CDR3 region has the DNA TGCGCCAGCAGCTTGGGGACAGGGGGGGGCGAGCAGTACTTC.

The chain has TRBV19 and TRBJ2-7; possible D gene TRBD1, 5 bases. CDR1 and CDR2 from the germline V gene are LNHDA and SQIVND (reference sequence). CDR3 length: 16 amino acids. Trimming left V 3 bases short and J 5 bases short, with 20 bases between. The CDR3 DNA reads TGTGCCAGTAGTATCGATGCAGGGTATAAAGGTAACGAGCAGTACTTC. As protein: CASSIDAGYKGNEQYF.